This T cell receptor beta chain was found in a study of T cell repertoires in cytomegalovirus infection. Study-wide context: Matching HLA type, along with CMV infection, was indicated by public TCR beta signatures.

This clonotype came up a few times. Each CDR3 protein is one row after TCRdb ran MiXCR on the reads. The sample has about 250,000 distinct CDR3 sequences; over 15% are singletons. V dropped 3 bases and J dropped 3 bases, with 12 bases sitting between them. CDR1 and CDR2 from the germline V gene are DFQATT and SNEGSKA (reference sequence). The CDR3 loop spans 14 amino acids. This receptor was taken from a human donor in good health (CMV status not recorded). Some clones in this sample may be carry-over from other donors' samples. Specimen: CD8+ T cells from PBMCs. The gene calls are TRBV20-1 and TRBJ2-1, with D possibly matching TRBD1 (6 bases). The CDR3 reads CSASWGPNYNEQFF. For the CDR3, the DNA is TGCAGTGCTAGTTGGGGGCCCAACTACAATGAGCAGTTCTTC.